Sequencing of this T cell receptor beta chain was carried out in a study of T-cell reconstitution after alpha-beta-depleted transplantation in children. CDR1 is SEHNR and CDR2 is FQNEAQ in the germline V gene (reference sequence). CDR3 length: 16 amino acids. Germline trimming cut 0 bases from V and 7 bases from J; bases unmatched to any gene: 4. The library targeted TCRbeta and was prepared with unique molecular identifiers. TCRdb reprocessed the PCR reads with MiXCR, giving one entry per CDR3 protein. The sample lists approximately 640,000 distinct CDR3 sequences; roughly 17% were seen once. The TCR comes from a human donor who donated a stem cell graft to a child with acute myeloid leukemia. Sequences were derived from PBMCs from the stem cell graft donor, sampled from the stem cell graft. The V and J genes are TRBV7-9 and TRBJ1-3; 12 positions agree with TRBD1. The DNA for the CDR3 is TGTGCCAGCAGCTTAGCCGGGACAGGGGGCCTCAACACCATATATTTT. It encodes CASSLAGTGGLNTIYF.